What follows are 25 T cell receptor beta chains derived from one specimen sequenced in a study of shared clonotypes between healthy human individuals. It was CD45RO-negative cells, positively selected for CCR7, that made up naive CD8 cells, with terminally differentiated effector memory CD45RA+ cells excluded. Measured with immunoSEQ multiplex PCR; TCRdb has only the in-frame clones, and not every one. The data hold about 1,900,000 clones, with roughly 94% observed a single time. Source material: naive CD8+ T cells sorted from blood. These receptors all stem from a man aged 18 to 29 in good health.

The chain carries TRBV27 and TRBJ2-1; the match to TRBD2 covers 9 bases. Germline CDR1 is MNHEY and CDR2 is SMNVEV (reference sequence). This CDR3 is 18 amino acids long. Trimming at V came to 3 bases and at J to 8 bases, leaving 17 bases not matched to a gene. This chain's CDR3 is CASSLVGSVAGGLDEQFF. CDR3 sequence (DNA): TGTGCCAGCAGTTTGGTAGGTAGTGTGGCGGGAGGGCTCGATGAGCAGTTCTTC.

Notes on this clone: In the same sample, other DNA sequences code for this CDR3. This chain links TRBV9 with TRBJ2-7; TRBD1 matches at 7 bases. CDR1 SGDLS and CDR2 YYNGEE come from the germline V gene. J lost 0 bases, V lost 0 bases, and 3 bases had no gene match. The CDR3 runs 15 residues. The CDR3 nucleotides are TGTGCCAGCAGCGTAGGGACAGGTAGCTCCTACGAGCAGTACTTC. It codes for CASSVGTGSSYEQYF.

V usage is TRBV5-4 and J usage is TRBJ2-7; 10 nucleotides agree with TRBD2. The CDR3 sequence is 15 residues long. V was pared by 4 bases and J by 2 bases, with 6 bases of the junction left unmatched. Germline assignment: CDR1 SGHNT and CDR2 YYREEE (reference sequence). CDR3 nucleotides: TGTGCCAGCAGCGTAGCGGGGGGTGCGACCTACGAGCAGTACTTC. It codes for CASSVAGGATYEQYF.

The chain has TRBV5-1 and TRBJ2-7; D ambiguous. Germline lookup yields CDR1 SGHRS and CDR2 YFSETQ. The CDR3 length is 15 residues. Deletions cut 0 bases from V and 3 bases from J, with 13 bases between. The CDR3 loop reads CASSLGMVWNYEQYF. CDR3 in DNA: TGCGCCAGCAGCTTGGGTATGGTGTGGAACTACGAGCAGTACTTC.

The rearrangement uses TRBV7-2 and TRBJ2-3, with 10 bases that match TRBD2. The germline CDR1 and CDR2 sequences are SGHTA and FQGNSA. Losses at the gene ends were 3 bases for V and 6 bases for J; bases not matched to a gene: 9. The CDR3 spans 16 residues. The CDR3 here is CASSFWSSGGADTQYF. DNA of the CDR3: TGTGCCAGCAGCTTCTGGAGCAGCGGGGGGGCGGATACGCAGTATTTT. Full variable domain (remainder filled in from reference TRBV7-2 and TRBJ2-3): GAGVSQSPSNKVTEKGKDVELRCDPISGHTALYWYRQSLGQGLEFLIYFQGNSAPDKSGLPSDRFSAERTGGSVSTLTIQRTQQEDSAVYLCASSFWSSGGADTQYFGPGTRLTVL.

V is TRBV6-6 and J is TRBJ2-7; the D gene is possibly TRBD1 (6 bases). V was clipped by 0 bases and J by 0 bases, with 9 bases between them. CDR1 is MNHNY and CDR2 is SVGAGI in the germline V gene (reference sequence). The CDR3 spans 15 residues. The CDR3 loop reads CASSYSTGFSYEQYF. The CDR3 DNA reads TGTGCCAGCAGTTACTCTACAGGGTTCTCCTACGAGCAGTACTTC.

CDR3 region: CASSPDSSEKLFF. DNA of the CDR3: TGTGCCAGCTCACCAGACAGCTCCGAAAAACTGTTTTTT. The chain is built from TRBV18 and TRBJ1-4; D perhaps matches TRBD1 (5 bases). Trimming shortened V by 2 bases and J by 8 bases, and 9 bases separated the two germline ends. This CDR3 spans 13 amino acids. In germline, CDR1 is KGHSH, CDR2 LQKENI.

The chain links TRBV10-2 to TRBJ2-1; 8 nucleotides match TRBD2. The CDR3 spans 16 residues. V lost 7 bases and J lost 3; bases outside the gene matches: 11. CDR1 is WSHSY and CDR2 is SAAADI in the germline V gene. CDR3: CASIPTSGRGYNEQFF. CDR3 nucleotides: TGCGCCAGCATCCCAACTAGCGGAAGGGGCTACAATGAGCAGTTCTTC.

This chain links TRBV7-9 with TRBJ2-6, with D possibly being TRBD1 (7 bases). The CDR3 runs 16 residues. CDR1 and CDR2 from the germline V gene are SEHNR and FQNEAQ (reference sequence). The V gene lost 3 bases and the J gene lost 7 bases, with 16 bases spanning the gap. Here the CDR3 DNA reads TGTGCCAGCAGCTTTATCCCAGGGGGAGGAGCCAACGTCCTGACTTTC. Protein product: CASSFIPGGGANVLTF. Drawing the rest from reference TRBV7-9 and TRBJ2-6, the complete variable domain is DTGVSQNPRHKITKRGQNVTFRCDPISEHNRLYWYRQTLGQGPEFLTYFQNEAQLEKSRLLSDRFSAERPKGSFSTLEIQRTEQGDSAMYLCASSFIPGGGANVLTFGAGSRLTVL.

This clone appeared a few times. This chain uses TRBV6-5 with TRBJ1-2; D not certain. CDR1 is MNHEY, CDR2 SVGAGI, per germline. This CDR3 comprises 14 residues. Trimming took off 2 bases at V and 6 bases at J, with 13 bases between the two ends. As DNA, the CDR3 is TGTGCCAGCAGTTACACGGGAGAGGGCAATGGCTACACCTTC. This codes for CASSYTGEGNGYTF.

As to this clone: Other DNA sequences in the same sample also yield this CDR3. The chain has TRBV11-2 and TRBJ2-7; 10 bases line up with TRBD2. Germline V gives CDR1 SGHAT, CDR2 FQNNGV. The CDR3 length is 14 residues. The J segment lost 2 bases and the V segment lost 3 bases, leaving 1 base of the junction unmatched. Written as DNA, the CDR3 is TGTGCCAGCAGCTTCGGGACTAGCGCCTACGAGCAGTACTTC. It specifies CASSFGTSAYEQYF.

V usage is TRBV6-4 and J usage is TRBJ2-3; D call uncertain. Germline V CDR1 and CDR2: MRHNA, SNTAGT. V shed 4 bases and J shed 3 bases, with 17 bases lying between them. This CDR3 has 16 amino acids. CDR3 in amino acids: CASSGPAWEGTDTQYF. CDR3 DNA sequence: TGTGCCAGCAGTGGCCCTGCTTGGGAAGGAACAGATACGCAGTATTTT.

The chain joins TRBV27 to TRBJ2-1; D is perhaps TRBD1 (5 bases). Between the trimmed V and J ends, which lost 6 bases and 9 bases, there was a span of 15 bases. The CDR3 consists of 13 residues. The germline CDR1 and CDR2 sequences are MNHEY and SMNVEV (reference sequence). The CDR3 DNA is TGTGCCAGCAGCTTCGAAGGGGTACTTGAGCAGTTCTTC. This sequence encodes CASSFEGVLEQFF.

The chain recombines TRBV7-6 with TRBJ2-7; unclear D gene. The germline gives CDR1 SGHVS, CDR2 FNYEAQ. The V end was cut by 5 bases, the J end by 0 bases, with 8 bases between. This CDR3 region has 13 residues. CDR3 protein: CASSIQSSYEQYF. The CDR3 DNA reads TGTGCCAGCAGCATCCAGAGCTCCTACGAGCAGTACTTC.

As concerns this clone: This sample includes further DNA sequences coding for the same CDR3. The genes are TRBV7-6 and TRBJ2-3; D ambiguous. The CDR3 runs 13 residues. CDR1 and CDR2 (germline): SGHVS, FNYEAQ. V lost 0 bases and J lost 6, with 7 bases in between. The CDR3 DNA sequence: TGTGCCAGCAGCTTAGCCGGCCCGGATACGCAGTATTTT. Its protein product is CASSLAGPDTQYF.

This clone appeared a single time. The J gene is TRBJ1-5, the V gene TRBV19, with a possible D match to TRBD1 (5 bases). Germline V gene data show CDR1 as LNHDA and CDR2 as SQIVND (reference sequence). Trimming pared 7 bases from V and 4 bases from J, leaving 14 bases between. The CDR3 covers 14 residues. The CDR3 spells CASTLWGVNQPQHF. As DNA, the CDR3 is TGTGCCAGTACCCTCTGGGGGGTGAATCAGCCCCAGCATTTT.

J is TRBJ1-6 and V is TRBV9; weak D call: TRBD1 (6 bases). CDR1 SGDLS and CDR2 YYNGEE come from the germline V gene. There are 16 residues in the CDR3. V lost 8 bases, J lost 5 bases, and 20 bases lay in between. The CDR3 DNA reads as TGTGCCAGGATAACAGGGACCGGTCCTAATAATTCACCCCTCCACTTT. This sequence encodes CARITGTGPNNSPLHF.

This clone was recorded once. Different DNA sequences within this sample yield the same CDR3. The chain links TRBV5-5 to TRBJ1-1; no definite D call. The ends were cut back, 0 bases at V and 5 bases at J, with 8 bases in the middle. Germline V gives CDR1 SGHKS, CDR2 YYEKEE (reference sequence). The CDR3 sequence is 13 residues long. CDR3 nucleotide sequence: TGTGCCAGCAGCTTGGGCAGTGGGACTGAAGCTTTCTTT. It is translated as CASSLGSGTEAFF.

The chain joins TRBV28 to TRBJ2-1, with 8 bases aligning to TRBD1. Germline V gene data show CDR1 as MDHEN and CDR2 as SYDVKM. The V and J ends lost 6 bases and 7 bases, in that order; junction bases with no gene match: 5. CDR3 length equals 13 residues. The CDR3 is CASRGQVWNEQFF. The CDR3 DNA is TGTGCCAGCAGGGGACAGGTTTGGAATGAGCAGTTCTTC.

The V gene is TRBV6-1, the J gene TRBJ2-7; 9 nucleotides align to TRBD1. This CDR3 spans 16 amino acids. Germline assignment: CDR1 MNHNS and CDR2 SASEGT. The trim removed 3 bases at V and 2 bases at J, leaving 8 bases unmatched. CDR3 sequence reads: CASSEPGQGSPYEQYF. CDR3 nucleotides: TGTGCCAGCAGTGAGCCGGGACAGGGATCACCCTACGAGCAGTACTTC.

V usage is TRBV30 and J usage is TRBJ1-5; D is uncertain. V was pared by 5 bases and J by 4 bases, with 9 bases between. Germline CDR1 reads GTSNPN; CDR2 reads SVGIG (reference sequence). The CDR3 has 12 amino acids. DNA for the CDR3: TGTGCCTGGGGTAAGCCGAATCAGCCCCAGCATTTT. It yields the protein CAWGKPNQPQHF. Variable domain in full (rest from reference TRBV30 and TRBJ1-5): SQTIHQWPATLVQPVGSPLSLECTVEGTSNPNLYWYRQAAGRGLQLLFYSVGIGQISSEVPQNLSASRPQDRQFILSSKKLLLSDSGFYLCAWGKPNQPQHFGDGTRLSIL.

This chain links TRBV5-5 with TRBJ2-7, with a weak D call TRBD1 (6 bases). The germline V gene has CDR1 SGHKS and CDR2 YYEKEE (reference sequence). The CDR3 extends over 14 amino acids. V was trimmed by 4 bases and J by 3 bases, leaving 14 bases between them. CDR3 sequence reads: CASSPDGTNYEQYF. In DNA, the CDR3 is TGTGCCAGCAGCCCGGACGGGACAAACTACGAGCAGTACTTC.

The chain combines TRBV6-5 with TRBJ2-2; D is unclear. The CDR3 totals 14 residues. The germline V gene encodes CDR1 MNHEY and CDR2 SVGAGI. Between the trimmed V and J ends, which lost 2 bases and 6 bases, there was a span of 10 bases. The CDR3 bases are TGTGCCAGCAGTTACGGGCCCCTATCCGGGGAGCTGTTTTTT. Its protein is CASSYGPLSGELFF.

This clone was seen only once. The chain combines TRBV14 with TRBJ2-3, with D unresolved. Germline values: CDR1 SGHDN, CDR2 FVKESK. This CDR3 has 13 amino acids. Trimming took 4 bases from V and 6 from J, leaving 11 bases between them. CDR3 bases: TGTGCCAGCAGCCCGTTCCAGTCGGATACGCAGTATTTT. It yields the protein CASSPFQSDTQYF. Using reference TRBV14 and TRBJ2-3 for the parts outside the CDR3, the full variable domain is EAGVTQFPSHSVIEKGQTVTLRCDPISGHDNLYWYRRVMGKEIKFLLHFVKESKQDESGMPNNRFLAERTGGTYSTLKVQPAELEDSGVYFCASSPFQSDTQYFGPGTRLTVL.

The chain's CDR3 is CASSGVGGTEAFF. Here the CDR3 DNA reads TGTGCCAGTAGTGGGGTCGGCGGGACTGAAGCTTTCTTT. This chain uses TRBV19 with TRBJ1-1; D gene unclear. Looked up from germline, CDR1 is LNHDA and CDR2 is SQIVND (reference sequence). This CDR3 has 13 amino acids. The V gene lost 5 bases and the J gene lost 5 bases, with 12 bases spanning the gap. The entire variable domain, with the rest obtained from reference TRBV19 and TRBJ1-1, is as follows: DGGITQSPKYLFRKEGQNVTLSCEQNLNHDAMYWYRQDPGQGLRLIYYSQIVNDFQKGDIAEGYSVSREKKESFPLTVTSAQKNPTAFYLCASSGVGGTEAFFGQGTRLTVV.